This TCR beta chain was observed in a study of T cell repertoires in cytomegalovirus infection. For the study at large: It was recently identified HLA-C-restricted and well-studied HLA-B-restricted CMV epitopes that the study used. Public TCR beta signatures were indicative of both CMV infection and a matching HLA type.

Study-level results: The ex vivo response showed dominance by HLA-C-restricted CMV-specific TCR beta clonotypes.

Germline V gene sequence: CDR1 SGHAT, CDR2 FQNNGV. Deletions cut 3 bases from V and 6 bases from J, with 9 bases between. The CDR3 sequence is 13 residues long. This clonotype was observed many times. Its specificity is unknown. TCRdb independently ran MiXCR on the reads; one entry per CDR3 protein. The sample records about 310,000 distinct CDR3 sequences, around 25% being singletons. The rearrangement uses TRBV11-2 and TRBJ1-5, with D possibly TRBD1 on 6 matching bases. This receptor was identified in a human donor in good health (CMV status not recorded). Some clones in this sample may be carry-over from other donors' samples. The material sequenced was cultured PBMCs, taken from culture after CMV antigen stimulation. CDR3 coding DNA: TGTGCCAGCAGCTTCCAGGGGTCTCAGCCCCAGCATTTT. It specifies CASSFQGSQPQHF. The complete variable domain, with remaining parts taken from reference TRBV11-2 and TRBJ1-5, reads EAGVAQSPRYKIIEKRQSVAFWCNPISGHATLYWYQQILGQGPKLLIQFQNNGVVDDSQLPKDRFSAERLKGVDSTLKIQPAKLEDSAVYLCASSFQGSQPQHFGDGTRLSIL.